Listed here is a single TCR beta chain. The source of the sample is a study of shared clonotypes between healthy human individuals. Study background: Per-donor plates numbered three CD4 naive, three CD4 memory, two CD8 naive and one CD8 memory.

Each of the donors was a healthy adult who was HIV-negative and had not had a recent acute infection or vaccination. It was into CD45RA+ naive and CD45RA-negative memory subsets that the CD4+ cells were split. CDR1 is MGHRA, CDR2 YSYEKL, per germline. The ends were cut back, 4 bases at V and 4 bases at J, with 11 bases in the middle. The CDR3 totals 13 residues. Assay execution proceeded at the deep level. The protocol was immunoSEQ multiplex PCR, while the TCRdb copy is restricted to in-frame clones and leaves out a portion. Of just over 2,000,000 clones detected, 85% to 95% appear once; the ten largest clones hold 0.13%.

What was sequenced was naive CD4+ T cells sorted from blood. Subset here: CD45RA+ positively selected. This rearrangement joins TRBV4-1 to TRBJ2-7; D not resolved. This sequence was found in a man aged 18-30 years in good health. The CDR3 DNA reads TGCGCCAGCAGCCTGGCGCAGGCGTACGAGCAGTACTTC. Encoded protein: CASSLAQAYEQYF.